This T cell receptor (beta chain) derives from a study of identical twins. On this clonotype: Its cognate antigen is unknown.

TCRdb fed the 5' RACE reads into MiXCR, producing one record per CDR3 protein. The top ten hold around 0.9% of the sample, which has 500,000 to 600,000 distinct CDR3 sequences, roughly 21% seen once. Points from the study as a whole: High-abundance cord blood beta clonotypes had fewer insertions; memory repertoires showed none.

This same sample was also part of a study on T cells expressing NK-cell markers. From that report: Sequencing covered eight donors, seven HCMV-seropositive and one seronegative.

The sequenced sample was CD4+ T cells sorted from blood. The sequence was obtained from a young woman in good health.

This CDR3 is CASSYSAGFNEQYF. The CDR3 coding sequence is TGTGCCAGCAGTTACTCGGCAGGGTTTAACGAGCAGTACTTC. This rearrangement joins TRBV6-2 or TRBV6-3 to TRBJ2-7, with TRBD1 as a possible D gene (5 bases). With 0 bases removed from V and 5 bases from J, the gap between germline ends came to 11 bases. The germline V gene encodes CDR1 MNHEY and CDR2 SVGEGT. This CDR3 spans 14 amino acids.